These 2 T cell receptor beta chains were sequenced from one sample in a study of CD4+ T cells in melanoma. Assay used: immunoSEQ multiplex PCR; TCRdb lists only in-frame clones, some missing. The table includes 9,900 or so clones, around three quarters detected once. The sequenced sample consisted of cells from a culture (not recorded whether cultured in vitro). The receptor set was obtained from a human donor with melanoma.

This clone was found a few times. V usage is TRBV18 and J usage is TRBJ1-1, with D uncertain. Trimming pared 1 base from V and 0 bases from J, leaving 9 bases between. The CDR3 is 15 amino acids. Germline V lookup: CDR1 KGHSH, CDR2 LQKENI. Written as DNA, the CDR3 is TGTGCCAGCTCACCACTCGGTCGTATGAACACTGAAGCTTTCTTT. This encodes CASSPLGRMNTEAFF.

The V gene is TRBV6-6, the J gene TRBJ1-2, with 7 bases matching TRBD1. Germline CDR1 is MNHNY and CDR2 is SVGAGI (reference sequence). The CDR3 runs to 14 residues. The junction had 7 bases not matched to a gene; V was cut back by 5 bases and J by 4 bases. The DNA for the CDR3 is TGTGCCAGCAGTGCGGGACAGAGACCCTATGGCTACACCTTC. Translation: CASSAGQRPYGYTF.